This passage covers 12 T cell receptor beta chains from one sample sequenced in a study of OX40 agonist ivuxolimab in advanced cancers. TCRdb's copy holds only in-frame clones and misses some; the assay was immunoSEQ multiplex PCR. The table has tens of thousands of clones, roughly nine tenths seen once. Sequenced here: CD4+ or CD8+ T cells sorted from blood, sampled in a trial of the OX40 agonist ivuxolimab. The receptors shown here come from an adult with an advanced solid tumor such as melanoma, head and neck, liver or kidney cancer.

The chain carries TRBV19 and TRBJ2-2; 9 bases are a match to TRBD2. Germline CDR1 and CDR2: LNHDA and SQIVND (reference sequence). Losses at the gene ends were 4 bases for V and 6 bases for J; bases not matched to a gene: 6. The CDR3 is 15 residues long. The DNA of the CDR3 is TGTGCCAGTAGTAATTGGCGGGAGGGCCCCGGGGAGCTGTTTTTT. As protein: CASSNWREGPGELFF.

V gene TRBV30 combines with J gene TRBJ1-5; 7 nucleotides line up with TRBD1. The germline V gene encodes CDR1 GTSNPN and CDR2 SVGIG (reference sequence). The CDR3 contains 13 residues. V lost 1 base to trimming and J lost 5 bases; unmatched junction nucleotides: 2. This CDR3 reads CAWSEGADQPQHF. The DNA for the CDR3 is TGTGCCTGGAGTGAGGGGGCGGATCAGCCCCAGCATTTT.

The chain combines TRBV10-3 with TRBJ1-1; the D is unclear. The germline V and J ends were trimmed by 2 bases and 3 bases, with 10 bases remaining between them. There are 14 residues in the CDR3. CDR1 is ENHRY, CDR2 SYGVKD, per germline. CDR3 sequence: CAISESRGYTEAFF. CDR3 nucleotide sequence: TGTGCCATCAGTGAGAGTCGGGGATACACTGAAGCTTTCTTT.

V usage is TRBV7-2 and J usage is TRBJ2-2; D is possibly TRBD1 (7 bases). CDR1 and CDR2 from the germline V gene are SGHTA and FQGNSA. The CDR3 extends over 15 amino acids. Trimming left V 2 bases short and J 7 bases short, with 14 bases between. In DNA form, the CDR3 reads TGTGCCAGCAGCTTAACCCAGGGGGGCGTCGGGGAGCTGTTTTTT. It is translated as CASSLTQGGVGELFF.

The chain employs TRBV28 and TRBJ1-2, with D perhaps matching TRBD1 (5 bases). This CDR3 comprises 13 residues. The germline CDR1 and CDR2 sequences are MDHEN and SYDVKM. With 6 bases removed from V and 2 bases from J, the gap between germline ends came to 10 bases. CDR3 residues: CASSPGGNYGYTF. CDR3 bases: TGTGCCAGCAGCCCCGGGGGGAACTATGGCTACACCTTC.

The gene calls are TRBV18 and TRBJ1-1; unclear D gene. This CDR3 region has 16 residues. The ends were cut back, 6 bases at V and 1 base at J, with 18 bases in the middle. CDR1 is KGHSH, CDR2 LQKENI, per germline. In DNA form, the CDR3 reads TGTGCCAGCTCCTATCGACCAACAAACGGGAACACTGAAGCTTTCTTT. Its protein product is CASSYRPTNGNTEAFF.

This chain links TRBV7-2 with TRBJ2-7; D might be TRBD1 or TRBD2, each matching 5 bases. The CDR3 has 15 residues. V lost 1 base to trimming and J lost 3 bases, with 13 bases between them. Germline values: CDR1 SGHTA, CDR2 FQGNSA. The CDR3 DNA follows: TGTGCCAGCAGCTTAGTTAGCGCGACAGTCTACGAGCAGTACTTC. This sequence encodes CASSLVSATVYEQYF.

The chain uses TRBV9 and TRBJ2-1; TRBD2 aligns across 12 bases. The CDR3 is 18 residues long. Per the germline V gene, CDR1 is SGDLS and CDR2 is YYNGEE. J lost 0 bases, V lost 0 bases, and 4 bases had no gene match. CDR3 in amino acids: CASSVGLAGGSSYNEQFF. DNA of the CDR3: TGTGCCAGCAGCGTAGGCCTAGCGGGAGGGAGCTCCTACAATGAGCAGTTCTTC.

The genes are TRBV5-6 and TRBJ2-7; TRBD2 matches at 11 bases. J lost 2 bases, V lost 4 bases, and 14 bases had no gene match. There are 18 residues in the CDR3. The germline gives CDR1 SGHDT, CDR2 YYEEEE. In DNA form, the CDR3 reads TGTGCCAGCAGCGGTAGACTAGCGGGAATTACCCCAGCCTACGAGCAGTACTTC. As protein: CASSGRLAGITPAYEQYF.

This sequence joins TRBV15 and TRBJ1-2, with 11 nucleotides matching TRBD1. CDR3 length: 14 amino acids. V was clipped by 4 bases and J by 5 bases; unmatched bases: 3. Germline CDR1 is LNHNV and CDR2 is YYDKDF (reference sequence). For the CDR3, the DNA is TGTGCCACCAGCAAGGGACAGGGGGGTTATGGCTACACCTTC. Amino acids: CATSKGQGGYGYTF.

The chain joins TRBV10-2 to TRBJ2-7; the match to TRBD1 covers 11 bases. The germline V gene encodes CDR1 WSHSY and CDR2 SAAADI. The CDR3 has 17 amino acids. V shed 3 bases and J 3 bases; nucleotides not matched to a gene: 10. CDR3 DNA: TGCGCCAGCAGTGAAGGGGGGGACAGGGGGACCCACTACGAGCAGTACTTC. It translates to CASSEGGDRGTHYEQYF.

Turning to this clone: The junction shows a germline mismatch at one end, possibly a read error. This chain uses TRBV7-7 with TRBJ2-3, with D unclear. The CDR3 runs 13 residues. From germline, CDR1 is SSHAT and CDR2 FNYEAQ (reference sequence). CDR3 loop: CASSPEVTDTQYF. In nucleotides, the CDR3 is TGTGCTAGCAGCCCCGAAGTGACAGATACGCAGTATTTT. Combining the CDR3 with reference TRBV7-7 and TRBJ2-3 gives the whole variable domain GAGVSQSPRYKVTKRGQDVTLRCDPISSHATLYWYQQALGQGPEFLTYFNYEAQPDKSGLPSDRFSAERPEGSISTLTIQRTEQRDSAMYRCASSPEVTDTQYFGPGTRLTVL.